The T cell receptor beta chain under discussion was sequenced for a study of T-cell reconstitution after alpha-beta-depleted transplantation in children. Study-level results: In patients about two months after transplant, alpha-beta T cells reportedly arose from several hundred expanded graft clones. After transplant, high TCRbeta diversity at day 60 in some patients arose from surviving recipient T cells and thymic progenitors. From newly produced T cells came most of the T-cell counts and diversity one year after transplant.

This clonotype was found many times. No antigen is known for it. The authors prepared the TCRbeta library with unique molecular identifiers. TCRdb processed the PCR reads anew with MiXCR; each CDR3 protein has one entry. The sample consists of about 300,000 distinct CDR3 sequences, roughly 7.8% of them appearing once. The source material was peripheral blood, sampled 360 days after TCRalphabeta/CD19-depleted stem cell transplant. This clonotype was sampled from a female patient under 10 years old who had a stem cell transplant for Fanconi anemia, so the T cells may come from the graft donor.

CDR3 loop: CATSDPKHGGKETQYF. The CDR3, as DNA: TGTGCCACCAGTGATCCTAAACATGGAGGGAAAGAGACCCAGTACTTC. The rearrangement uses TRBV24-1 and TRBJ2-5; maybe TRBD2 (6 bases). The germline CDR1 and CDR2 sequences are KGHDR and SFDVKD. The CDR3 sequence is 16 residues long. Trimming pared 3 bases from V and 3 bases from J, leaving 16 bases between.